Presented here are 32 T cell receptor beta chains from one specimen sequenced in a study of T cells after yellow fever vaccination (dated by TCRdb to about 2019). According to the study, the label for this sample's treatment or condition signals: live attenuated yellow fever vaccine strain. Library creation used 5' RACE. Reads for this sample came from an Illumina HiSeq 2500. The public reads were quality trimmed at Q25 with fastp and then assembled into clones with MiXCR by TCRdb, keeping productive beta chains. Identical CDR3 proteins give one entry, which carries the most common genes and DNA. This sample gives approximately 300,000 distinct CDR3 sequences in total; roughly 13% of them show up just once. The ten largest clones take up roughly 0.5% of the sample. This sample comprised CD4+ T cells sorted from PBMCs, obtained 45 days after the yellow fever booster vaccination. The receptors shown here come from a man in his thirties or forties who received the YFV17D yellow fever vaccine.

A remark on this clonotype: Compared with germline, one end of the junction differs, possibly owing to a read error. CDR3 DNA: TGTGCCTGCAGCCAAGAGGATCCCGCGAGGCGTGAGCAGTTCTTC. It translates to CACSQEDPARREQFF. The rearrangement links TRBV7-4 to TRBJ2-1; the D is unclear. The CDR3 spans 15 residues. Germline CDR1 SGHVT, CDR2 SQSDAQ.

Remarks on this clonotype: A single base separates this from a much larger clone, so it may be a read error. The final CDR3 position lacks the conserved phenylalanine or tryptophan, pointing to a likely read error. The DNA is omitted, as the CDR3 cannot be located on it reliably, and the CDR3 follows TCRdb's listing. The chain employs TRBV6-5 and TRBJ2-1; TRBD1 is taken as the D call from the table, unchecked against the DNA. Germline CDR1 is MNHEY and CDR2 is SVGAGI. From its first to its last residue, the CDR3 has 12 amino acids. CDR3 region: CASSYRPGREFY.

This clonotype has a handful of counts. The genes are TRBV20-1 and TRBJ2-1; 11 bases align to TRBD2. The CDR3 covers 14 residues. Looked up from germline, CDR1 is DFQATT and CDR2 is SNEGSKA (reference sequence). V lost 4 bases, J lost 9 bases, and 8 bases stayed unmatched. This CDR3 is CSAKAGTSGTEQFF. The CDR3 DNA reads as TGCAGTGCTAAAGCCGGGACTAGCGGTACTGAGCAGTTCTTC.

This clonotype came up a few times. The chain carries TRBV7-2 and TRBJ2-1, with 8 bases fitting TRBD1. The CDR3 has 14 amino acids. Germline V CDR1 and CDR2: SGHTA, FQGNSA. V dropped 5 bases and J dropped 3; count of bases not matched to a gene: 3. The CDR3 here is CASSQTGGYNEQFF. The CDR3 coding sequence is TGTGCCAGCAGCCAAACAGGGGGCTACAATGAGCAGTTCTTC.

This clonotype was detected only a few times. The J gene is TRBJ2-1, the V gene TRBV20-1, with unresolved D. Per the germline V gene, CDR1 is DFQATT and CDR2 is SNEGSKA (reference sequence). The CDR3 totals 14 residues. This CDR3 reads CSPAVATSYNEQFF. In DNA form, the CDR3 reads TGCAGCCCGGCGGTCGCCACCTCCTACAATGAGCAGTTCTTC.

This clonotype was observed a handful of times. The CDR3 DNA is TGTGCCACCAGCACCGAGACTAGCGGGATCTACGAGCAGTACTTC. Translated, it gives CATSTETSGIYEQYF. The V call is TRBV15, the J call TRBJ2-7; 11 nucleotides align to TRBD2. Germline assignment: CDR1 LNHNV and CDR2 YYDKDF (reference sequence). This CDR3 is built from 15 residues. V gave up 4 bases and J gave up 3 bases; unmatched junction bases: 5.

The chain links TRBV21-1 to TRBJ1-1; the D call TRBD1 from the table was never checked on the DNA. TRBV21-1 is labeled a pseudogene. The CDR3 consists of 13 residues. In DNA, the CDR3 is TGTGCCAGCAGCCCGGGGTCATGCGCTGAAGCTTTCTTT. It specifies CASSPGSCAEAFF.

This clonotype was counted many times. The chain joins TRBV6-1 to TRBJ2-2; 7 bases agree with TRBD1. In germline, CDR1 is MNHNS, CDR2 SASEGT. The CDR3 length is 14 residues. V dropped 5 bases and J dropped 1; count of bases not matched to a gene: 1. This chain's CDR3 is CASSRQGNTGELFF. In DNA, the CDR3 is TGTGCCAGCAGTAGACAGGGGAACACCGGGGAGCTGTTTTTT.

This clonotype was recorded a few times. This chain joins TRBV29-1 and TRBJ2-2; D uncertain. Trimming removed 5 bases at V and 2 bases at J, with 6 bases between. The CDR3 is 12 residues long. Germline loops: CDR1 SQVTM, CDR2 ANQGSEA. CDR3 in amino acids: CSVSQNTGELFF. DNA for the CDR3: TGCAGCGTTTCACAAAACACCGGGGAGCTGTTTTTT.

This rearrangement joins TRBV5-6 to TRBJ2-5, with D hard to call. CDR1 is SGHDT, CDR2 YYEEEE, per germline. The CDR3 length is 13 residues. V was shortened by 0 bases and J by 5 bases, with 8 bases between the two germline ends. The CDR3 coding sequence is TGTGCCAGCAGCTTGGTCCAGCCGGAGACCCAGTACTTC. Translated: CASSLVQPETQYF.

There are a few counts of this clonotype. This rearrangement joins TRBV29-1 to TRBJ2-7; 7 nucleotides align to TRBD1. Germline V gene lookup returns CDR1 SQVTM and CDR2 ANQGSEA. The V gene end was trimmed by 8 bases and the J gene end by 2 bases; junction bases not matched to a gene: 12. The CDR3 runs to 14 residues. Written as DNA, the CDR3 is TGCAGCACAAAGACAGGGTCGCACACCTACGAGCAGTACTTC. Its translation: CSTKTGSHTYEQYF.

This clonotype was detected only a few times. The chain uses TRBV24-1 and TRBJ2-1; no definite D call. Germline CDR1 is KGHDR and CDR2 is SFDVKD. The V end was cut by 4 bases, the J end by 7 bases, with 13 bases between. This CDR3 spans 14 amino acids. The CDR3 coding sequence is TGTGCCACCAGTGACCTGACACGAAAGAATGAGCAGTTCTTC. It yields the protein CATSDLTRKNEQFF.

The V gene is TRBV13, the J gene TRBJ2-7; TRBD2 is a possible D gene (7 bases). Germline loops: CDR1 PRHDT, CDR2 FYEKMQ (reference sequence). Trimming cost V 4 bases and J 0 bases, with 22 bases left between them. There are 18 residues in the CDR3. CDR3 coding DNA: TGTGCCAGCAGCTATAGGGGGGGCCTACGTCAAACCTCCTACGAGCAGTACTTC. Translation: CASSYRGGLRQTSYEQYF. Variable domain in full (rest from reference TRBV13 and TRBJ2-7): AAGVIQSPRHLIKEKRETATLKCYPIPRHDTVYWYQQGPGQDPQFLISFYEKMQSDKGSIPDRFSAQQFSDYHSELNMSSLELGDSALYFCASSYRGGLRQTSYEQYFGPGTRLTVT.

V is TRBV7-8 and J is TRBJ2-1, with D perhaps TRBD1 or TRBD2 (5 bases each). Trimming took 2 bases from V and 2 from J, leaving 10 bases between them. The CDR3 is 15 residues long. Germline V gives CDR1 SGHVS, CDR2 FQNEAQ. CDR3 sequence: CASSLRDGTYNEQFF. DNA for the CDR3: TGTGCCAGCAGCTTACGGGACGGGACCTACAATGAGCAGTTCTTC.

The chain combines TRBV7-2 with TRBJ2-3, with a weak D call TRBD1 (5 bases). V shed 5 bases and J shed 2 bases, with 11 bases lying between them. The CDR3 is 14 amino acids. The germline CDR1 and CDR2 sequences are SGHTA and FQGNSA. As DNA, the CDR3 is TGTGCCAGCAGCCCAGGGCTAGACACAGATACGCAGTATTTT. The encoded protein is CASSPGLDTDTQYF.

The chain uses TRBV24-1 and TRBJ2-2, with D unresolved. The germline V gene has CDR1 KGHDR and CDR2 SFDVKD. V was shortened by 7 bases and J by 0 bases, with 5 bases between the two germline ends. The CDR3 has 13 amino acids. CDR3 loop: CATSGTNTGELFF. In nucleotides, the CDR3 is TGTGCCACCAGCGGAACGAACACCGGGGAGCTGTTTTTT.

The rearrangement uses TRBV28 and TRBJ2-7; D gene unclear. The CDR3 contains 12 residues. CDR1 is MDHEN and CDR2 is SYDVKM in the germline V gene. The germline V and J ends were trimmed by 9 bases and 0 bases, with 9 bases remaining between them. CDR3 sequence: CASQVSSYEQYF. The CDR3 DNA is TGTGCCAGTCAGGTGAGCTCCTACGAGCAGTACTTC.

This clonotype was observed a few times. The rearrangement uses TRBV2 and TRBJ2-5, with a possible D match to TRBD2 (6 bases). V lost 8 bases, J lost 4 bases, and 14 bases lay in between. The CDR3 is made up of 13 amino acids. Germline CDR1 SNHLY, CDR2 FYNNEI. CDR3 region: CASSTGAGETQYF. Written as DNA, the CDR3 is TGTGCCAGCTCCACGGGAGCTGGAGAGACCCAGTACTTC.

The rearrangement joins TRBV21-1 to TRBJ2-1; the D call of TRBD1 is as the table states it, not checked on the DNA. TRBV21-1 constitutes a pseudogene. This CDR3 comprises 9 residues. CDR3 in amino acids: CATTGTQFF. For the CDR3, the DNA is TGTGCCACTACCGGGACGCAGTTCTTC.

The table lists this clonotype with many counts. The J gene is TRBJ2-1, the V gene TRBV29-1; TRBD1 aligns across 10 bases. Germline V gives CDR1 SQVTM, CDR2 ANQGSEA. The CDR3 is 14 amino acids. Losses at the gene ends were 6 bases for V and 7 bases for J; bases not matched to a gene: 9. This chain's CDR3 is CSVTGTGDGNEQFF. The CDR3 bases are TGCAGCGTGACCGGGACAGGGGATGGAAATGAGCAGTTCTTC.

The V and J genes are TRBV2 and TRBJ2-3; 9 bases match TRBD2. This CDR3 region has 14 residues. With V trimmed by 11 bases and J by 1 base, 7 bases remained unmatched. CDR1 and CDR2 from the germline V gene are SNHLY and FYNNEI. The CDR3 DNA sequence: TGTGCCTTACGTCGGACTAGCGGCACAGATACGCAGTATTTT. Its translation: CALRRTSGTDTQYF.

In this sample, this clonotype turned up a few times. This rearrangement joins TRBV5-1 to TRBJ2-7, with 7 bases fitting TRBD1. J lost 2 bases, V lost 2 bases, and 10 bases had no gene match. The CDR3 covers 16 residues. From germline, CDR1 is SGHRS and CDR2 YFSETQ. Written as DNA, the CDR3 is TGCGCCAGCAGCTTTAACACGGACAGGAGACCCTACGAGCAGTACTTC. This codes for CASSFNTDRRPYEQYF.

The chain recombines TRBV7-2 with TRBJ2-3, with D perhaps matching TRBD1 (5 bases). The CDR3 runs 15 residues. From germline, CDR1 is SGHTA and CDR2 FQGNSA. Trimming shortened V by 1 base and J by 2 bases, and 10 bases separated the two germline ends. The CDR3 reads CASSLVGVSTDTQYF. As DNA, the CDR3 is TGTGCCAGCAGCTTAGTAGGGGTCTCCACAGATACGCAGTATTTT.

This clonotype was detected only a few times. The CDR3 protein is CASSYSAIAGTIHEQFF. The CDR3 bases are TGTGCCAGCAGTTACTCGGCCATAGCGGGAACCATACATGAGCAGTTCTTC. This chain links TRBV6-5 with TRBJ2-1, with TRBD2 matching over 8 bases. V lost 0 bases to trimming and J lost 8 bases; unmatched junction nucleotides: 12. This CDR3 is built from 17 residues. The germline V gene encodes CDR1 MNHEY and CDR2 SVGAGI.

This clonotype has more than one count but fewer than ten. V and J are TRBV12-3 or TRBV12-4 and TRBJ2-1; a possible D gene is TRBD2 (5 bases). The CDR3 totals 16 residues. Trimming left V 6 bases short and J 10 bases short, with 25 bases between. The CDR3 loop reads CASSPINRLHRGEQFF. In nucleotides, the CDR3 is TGTGCCAGCAGCCCGATAAACCGACTCCACCGGGGAGAGCAGTTCTTC.

The chain combines TRBV7-9 with TRBJ1-4; TRBD1 might be the D (6 bases). The V end was cut by 5 bases, the J end by 8 bases, with 15 bases between. The V gene's germline CDR1 is SEHNR and CDR2 FQNEAQ (reference sequence). The CDR3 is made up of 14 amino acids. The CDR3 here is CASSLGTSEEKLFF. The CDR3 DNA reads as TGTGCCAGCAGCCTCGGGACATCGGAGGAAAAACTGTTTTTT.

This chain uses TRBV9 with TRBJ2-5; 7 bases are a match to TRBD1. CDR3 length: 13 residues. Looked up from germline, CDR1 is SGDLS and CDR2 is YYNGEE. J lost 4 bases, V lost 7 bases, and 7 bases had no gene match. The CDR3 DNA follows: TGTGCCAGCGCTGTGACAGGGCTAGAGACCCAGTACTTC. Translation: CASAVTGLETQYF. The whole variable domain, remainder taken from reference TRBV9 and TRBJ2-5, is DSGVTQTPKHLITATGQRVTLRCSPRSGDLSVYWYQQSLDQGLQFLIQYYNGEERAKGNILERFSAQQFPDLHSELNLSSLELGDSALYFCASAVTGLETQYFGPGTRLLVL.

Comment on this clonotype: Mismatch with germline at one junction end may stem from a read error. This chain joins TRBV11-2 and TRBJ2-7; the D gene could be TRBD1 or TRBD2 (5 bases each). Germline values: CDR1 SGHAT, CDR2 FQNNGV. This CDR3 region has 14 residues. The CDR3 here is CASSSPTSPGRVDF. As DNA, the CDR3 is TGTGCCAGCAGCAGCCCAACCTCACCGGGACGAGTGGACTTC.

Concerning this clonotype: A much larger clone differs by one base, so this may be a read error. V is TRBV5-1 and J is TRBJ1-4; D remains ambiguous. Germline loops: CDR1 SGHRS, CDR2 YFSETQ. This CDR3 comprises 14 residues. The DNA of the CDR3 is TGCGACAGCAGCATGGACCTTCGTGAAGAAAAACTGTTTTTT. It is translated as CDSSMDLREEKLFF.

Of note for this clonotype: Mismatch with germline at one junction end may stem from a read error. The chain links TRBV5-1 to TRBJ2-5; D remains ambiguous. CDR3 length: 13 amino acids. Germline CDR1 reads SGHRS; CDR2 reads YFSETQ. The CDR3 DNA is TGCGCCAGCAGCTTGTCGGACCTCGTAGAGAGAGCGTTC. This encodes CASSLSDLVERAF.

The chain carries TRBV10-3 and TRBJ2-7; D might be TRBD1 or TRBD2, each matching 5 bases. The CDR3 contains 17 residues. Trimming took off 2 bases at V and 0 bases at J, with 17 bases between the two ends. Germline values: CDR1 ENHRY, CDR2 SYGVKD. The CDR3 DNA reads as TGTGCCATCAGTGAGACGCGTCAGGGAGCAGCCTCCTACGAGCAGTACTTC. It translates to CAISETRQGAASYEQYF.

There are a few counts of this clonotype. The chain has TRBV19 and TRBJ2-1; 12 bases align to TRBD2. The CDR3 is 18 amino acids. Germline lookup yields CDR1 LNHDA and CDR2 SQIVND (reference sequence). V lost 4 bases and J lost 10; bases outside the gene matches: 17. The CDR3 DNA reads TGTGCCAGTAGTACCCGGCGGCTAGCGGGAGGGCCGCGAGTCGAGCAGTTCTTC. Amino acids: CASSTRRLAGGPRVEQFF.